The 17 T cell receptor beta chains in this list originate from one sample, sequenced in a study of T-cell reconstitution after alpha-beta-depleted transplantation in children. Unique molecular identifiers were built into the TCRbeta library. MiXCR was run by TCRdb on the PCR reads, yielding one entry per CDR3 protein. The table shows fewer than 550,000 distinct CDR3 sequences, with 15% to 20% occurring only once. The sequencing used PBMCs, mostly from graft donor cells, collected 360 days after TCRalphabeta/CD19-depleted stem cell transplant. The receptors here all came from a boy in the first two years of life who had a stem cell transplant for Wiskott-Aldrich syndrome, so the T cells may come from the graft donor.

This chain connects TRBV5-1 to TRBJ2-7; D not certain. CDR1 SGHRS and CDR2 YFSETQ come from the germline V gene. The CDR3 is 11 amino acids. With 2 bases removed from V and 6 bases from J, the gap between germline ends came to 6 bases. The CDR3 reads CASSFGPEQYF. CDR3 nucleotides: TGCGCCAGCAGCTTCGGGCCCGAGCAGTACTTC.

The J gene is TRBJ2-7, the V gene TRBV5-1, with unresolved D. The length of the CDR3 is 14 residues. Germline V CDR1 and CDR2: SGHRS, YFSETQ. The V and J ends lost 0 bases and 0 bases respectively, with 7 bases between them. DNA for the CDR3: TGCGCCAGCAGCTTGGCGAGTGTCTCCTACGAGCAGTACTTC. Translation: CASSLASVSYEQYF.

Regarding this clonotype: A read error may explain this, as a much larger clone is one base away. The chain links TRBV29-1 to TRBJ2-1; 7 bases map to TRBD1. Germline loops: CDR1 SQVTM, CDR2 ANQGSEA. The CDR3 is 17 amino acids. V shed 4 bases and J 0 bases; nucleotides not matched to a gene: 12. The CDR3: CSVVPPGQWSSYNEQFF. As DNA, the CDR3 is TGCAGCGTTGTCCCTCCGGGACAGTGGAGCTCCTACAATGAGCAGTTCTTC.

A few counts support this clonotype. This rearrangement joins TRBV18 to TRBJ2-7, with 9 nucleotides matching TRBD1. The V gene's germline CDR1 is KGHSH and CDR2 LQKENI. Trimming removed 3 bases from V and 5 bases from J; junction bases left unmatched: 20. The CDR3 loop spans 19 amino acids. The CDR3 is CASSPAWFLPGQGRNEQYF. CDR3 in DNA: TGTGCCAGCTCACCTGCATGGTTCCTTCCGGGACAGGGAAGGAACGAGCAGTACTTC.

This chain connects TRBV3-1 to TRBJ2-5; 9 nucleotides align to TRBD2. The V gene end was trimmed by 4 bases and the J gene end by 5 bases; junction bases not matched to a gene: 5. Germline CDR1 reads LGHDT; CDR2 reads YNNKEL (reference sequence). The CDR3 covers 14 residues. Here the CDR3 reads CASSPLAGAETQYF. CDR3 bases: TGTGCCAGCAGCCCCTTAGCGGGAGCTGAGACCCAGTACTTC.

The chain employs TRBV10-2 and TRBJ2-6; D unresolved. The CDR3 has 18 residues. Germline CDR1 is WSHSY and CDR2 is SAAADI. V shed 0 bases and J shed 2 bases, with 14 bases lying between them. CDR3 sequence (DNA): TGCGCCAGCAGTGAGTCGGCAGAGCCCTTTCCTGGGGCCAACGTCCTGACTTTC. Translated: CASSESAEPFPGANVLTF.

This clonotype occurred a few times. This chain links TRBV25-1 with TRBJ2-2; TRBD1 matches at 7 bases. Looked up from germline, CDR1 is MGHDK and CDR2 is SYGVNS. After removal of 3 bases from V and 5 bases from J, the junction contained 9 bases not matched to a gene. CDR3 length: 16 residues. The CDR3 DNA reads TGTGCCAGCAGTGACCGACAGGGATTGGGGACCGGGGAGCTGTTTTTT. Amino acids: CASSDRQGLGTGELFF.

This rearrangement joins TRBV4-1 to TRBJ2-7, with TRBD2 matching over 8 bases. The CDR3 is 16 residues long. CDR1 MGHRA and CDR2 YSYEKL come from the germline V gene. With V trimmed by 2 bases and J by 4 bases, 10 bases remained unmatched. Written as DNA, the CDR3 is TGCGCCAGCAGCCAATCCATCGGACTAGCCCAATACGAGCAGTACTTC. Translated: CASSQSIGLAQYEQYF.

This clonotype was counted between two and nine times. The rearrangement joins TRBV29-1 to TRBJ2-4; D perhaps matches TRBD1 (5 bases). This CDR3 region has 16 residues. V was trimmed by 0 bases and J by 0 bases, leaving 12 bases between them. From germline, CDR1 is SQVTM and CDR2 ANQGSEA. The CDR3 DNA sequence: TGCAGCGTTGAAGATGGGGCGGCCCTAGCCAAAAACATTCAGTACTTC. It specifies CSVEDGAALAKNIQYF.

This clonotype was observed a handful of times. V is TRBV12-5 and J is TRBJ1-2; D gene uncertain. Trimming left V 3 bases short and J 4 bases short, with 9 bases between. From germline, CDR1 is LGHNT and CDR2 FRNRAP. This CDR3 has 13 amino acids. The CDR3 spells CASGFARGYGYTF. CDR3 DNA sequence: TGTGCTAGTGGTTTCGCGAGAGGCTATGGCTACACCTTC.

This clonotype was seen a few times. The V gene is TRBV10-3, the J gene TRBJ2-1; 9 bases fit TRBD2. CDR1 is ENHRY and CDR2 is SYGVKD in the germline V gene. The trim removed 4 bases at V and 3 bases at J, leaving 7 bases unmatched. The CDR3 extends over 16 amino acids. The CDR3 nucleotides read TGTGCCATCAGTGCCCGACTAGCGGTCGTCTACAATGAGCAGTTCTTC. Protein sequence: CAISARLAVVYNEQFF.

The V and J genes are TRBV18 and TRBJ1-6; D ambiguous. This CDR3 is built from 14 residues. Trimming stripped 6 bases from V and 6 bases from J, with 12 bases between. Germline values: CDR1 KGHSH, CDR2 LQKENI. The CDR3 is CASSLLSFNSPLHF. The CDR3 region has the DNA TGTGCCAGCTCCCTTCTAAGTTTTAATTCACCCCTCCACTTT.

This rearrangement joins TRBV29-1 to TRBJ2-3, with D perhaps matching TRBD1 (5 bases). Per germline, CDR1 SQVTM and CDR2 ANQGSEA. Trimming took off 3 bases at V and 3 bases at J, with 10 bases between the two ends. The CDR3 runs 13 residues. The CDR3 sequence is CSVDRKGTDTQYF. The CDR3 DNA sequence: TGCAGCGTTGACAGGAAGGGGACAGATACGCAGTATTTT.

This sequence joins TRBV11-3 and TRBJ2-3; no clear D. V was clipped by 0 bases and J by 4 bases, with 8 bases between them. CDR3 length: 14 residues. Per germline, CDR1 SGHNT and CDR2 YENEEA. The DNA for the CDR3 is TGTGCCAGCAGCTTAGATCCGGATTCAGATACGCAGTATTTT. This codes for CASSLDPDSDTQYF.

This clonotype was counted a few times. The gene calls are TRBV10-3 and TRBJ2-7; 8 bases align to TRBD1. J was trimmed by 1 base and V by 0 bases; bases with no gene match: 5. Germline V lookup: CDR1 ENHRY, CDR2 SYGVKD. The CDR3 consists of 16 residues. The CDR3 region is CAISESRTGGSYEQYF. The CDR3, as DNA: TGTGCCATCAGTGAGTCGAGAACAGGGGGGTCCTACGAGCAGTACTTC.

V is TRBV12-3 or TRBV12-4 and J is TRBJ2-1; 7 nucleotides agree with TRBD1. The CDR3 is made up of 12 amino acids. The trim removed 6 bases at V and 11 bases at J, leaving 7 bases unmatched. The CDR3 spells CASSRQGVQQFF. CDR3 sequence (DNA): TGTGCCAGCAGCAGACAGGGAGTTCAGCAGTTCTTC.

The CDR3 bases are TGTGCCAGCAGCTTAGTTTCTCCGGGACAGGGTACAGATACGCAGTATTTT. Its protein product is CASSLVSPGQGTDTQYF. The chain couples TRBV7-6 to TRBJ2-3; 9 bases fit TRBD1. Germline V lookup: CDR1 SGHVS, CDR2 FNYEAQ. The CDR3 length is 17 residues. Trimming cost V 1 base and J 3 bases; bases outside gene matches: 8.